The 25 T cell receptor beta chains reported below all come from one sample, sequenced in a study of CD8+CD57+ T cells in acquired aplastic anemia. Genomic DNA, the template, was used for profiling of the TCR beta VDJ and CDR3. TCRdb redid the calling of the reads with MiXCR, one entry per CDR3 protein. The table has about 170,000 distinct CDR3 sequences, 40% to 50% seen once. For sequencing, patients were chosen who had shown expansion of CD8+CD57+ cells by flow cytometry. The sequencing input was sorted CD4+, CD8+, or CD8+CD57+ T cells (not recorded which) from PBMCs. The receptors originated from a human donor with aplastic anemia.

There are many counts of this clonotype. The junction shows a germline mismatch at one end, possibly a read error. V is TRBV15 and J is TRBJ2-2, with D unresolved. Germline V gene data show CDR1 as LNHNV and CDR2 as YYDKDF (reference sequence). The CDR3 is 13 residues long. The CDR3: CATSGDPTGELFF. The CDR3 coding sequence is TGTGCCACCAGCGGAGACCCAACCGGGGAGCTGTTTTTT.

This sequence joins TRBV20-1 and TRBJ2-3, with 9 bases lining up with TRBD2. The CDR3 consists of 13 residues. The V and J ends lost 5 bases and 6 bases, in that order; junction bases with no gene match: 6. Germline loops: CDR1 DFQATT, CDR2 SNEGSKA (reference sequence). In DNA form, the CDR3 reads TGCAGTGCTTGGGGTAGCGGGAGTGATACGCAGTATTTT. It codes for CSAWGSGSDTQYF.

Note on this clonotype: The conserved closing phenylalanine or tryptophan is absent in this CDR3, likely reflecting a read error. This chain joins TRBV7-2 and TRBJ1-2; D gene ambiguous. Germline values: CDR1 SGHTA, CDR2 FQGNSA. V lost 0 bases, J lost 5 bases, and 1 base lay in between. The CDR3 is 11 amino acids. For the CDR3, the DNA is TGTGCCAGCAGCTTAGCGTATGGCTACACCTCC. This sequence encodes CASSLAYGYTS.

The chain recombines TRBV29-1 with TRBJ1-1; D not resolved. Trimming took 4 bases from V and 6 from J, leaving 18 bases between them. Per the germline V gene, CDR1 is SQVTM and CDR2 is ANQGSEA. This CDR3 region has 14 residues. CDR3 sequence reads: CSVGAGPRSSEAFF. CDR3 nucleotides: TGCAGCGTTGGGGCAGGCCCCAGAAGCTCTGAAGCTTTCTTT. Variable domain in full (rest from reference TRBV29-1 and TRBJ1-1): SAVISQKPSRDICQRGTSLTIQCQVDSQVTMMFWYRQQPGQSLTLIATANQGSEATYESGFVIDKFPISRPNLTFSTLTVSNMSPEDSSIYLCSVGAGPRSSEAFFGQGTRLTVV.

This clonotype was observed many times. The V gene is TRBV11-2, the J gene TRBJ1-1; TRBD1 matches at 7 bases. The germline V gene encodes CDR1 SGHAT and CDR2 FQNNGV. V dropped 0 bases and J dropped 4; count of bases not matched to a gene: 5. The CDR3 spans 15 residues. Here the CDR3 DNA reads TGTGCCAGCAGCTTAGATGGGGCAGGGGGCACTGAAGCTTTCTTT. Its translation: CASSLDGAGGTEAFF.

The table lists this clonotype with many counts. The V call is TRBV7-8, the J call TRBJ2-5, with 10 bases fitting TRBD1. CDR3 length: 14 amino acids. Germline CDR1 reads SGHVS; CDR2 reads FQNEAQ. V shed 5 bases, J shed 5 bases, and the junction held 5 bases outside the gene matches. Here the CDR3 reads CASSPTGGWETQYF. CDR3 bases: TGTGCCAGCAGCCCGACAGGGGGCTGGGAGACCCAGTACTTC.

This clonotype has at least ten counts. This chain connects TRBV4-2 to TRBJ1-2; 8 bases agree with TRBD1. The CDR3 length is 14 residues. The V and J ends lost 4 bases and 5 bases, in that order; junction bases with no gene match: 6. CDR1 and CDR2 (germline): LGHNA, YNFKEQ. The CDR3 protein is CASSPQTGGYGYTF. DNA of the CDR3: TGTGCCAGCAGCCCGCAAACAGGGGGTTATGGCTACACCTTC.

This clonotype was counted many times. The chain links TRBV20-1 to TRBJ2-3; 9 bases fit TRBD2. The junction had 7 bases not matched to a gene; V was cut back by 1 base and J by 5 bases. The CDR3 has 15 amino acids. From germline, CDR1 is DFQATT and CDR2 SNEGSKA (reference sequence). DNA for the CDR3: TGCAGTGCTAGAGTTGGGCGGGGGGGCGAAGATACGCAGTATTTT. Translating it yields CSARVGRGGEDTQYF.

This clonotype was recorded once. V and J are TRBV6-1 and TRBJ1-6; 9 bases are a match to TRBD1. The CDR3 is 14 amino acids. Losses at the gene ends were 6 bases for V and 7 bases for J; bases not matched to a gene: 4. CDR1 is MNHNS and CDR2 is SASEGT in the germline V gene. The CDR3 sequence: CASSKTGGNSPLHF. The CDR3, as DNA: TGTGCCAGCAGCAAGACAGGGGGGAATTCACCCCTCCACTTT.

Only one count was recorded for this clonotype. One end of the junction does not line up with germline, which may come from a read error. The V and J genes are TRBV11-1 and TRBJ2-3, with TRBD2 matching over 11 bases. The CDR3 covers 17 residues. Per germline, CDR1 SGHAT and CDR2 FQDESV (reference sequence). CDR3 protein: CASSSFMTSGVADTQYF. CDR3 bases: TGCGCCAGCAGCTCGTTCATGACTAGCGGGGTGGCAGATACGCAGTATTTT.

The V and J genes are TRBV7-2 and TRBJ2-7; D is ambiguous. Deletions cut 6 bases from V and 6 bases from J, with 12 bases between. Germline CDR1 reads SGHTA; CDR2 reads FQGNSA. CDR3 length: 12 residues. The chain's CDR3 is CASSYSDLEQYF. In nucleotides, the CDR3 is TGTGCCAGCAGTTACTCTGACCTCGAGCAGTACTTC.

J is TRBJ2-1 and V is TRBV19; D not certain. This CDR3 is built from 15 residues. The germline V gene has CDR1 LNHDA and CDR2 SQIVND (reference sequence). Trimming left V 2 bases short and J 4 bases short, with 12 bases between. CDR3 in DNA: TGTGCCAGTAGTATAATTTGGACGACGTACAATGAGCAGTTCTTC. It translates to CASSIIWTTYNEQFF. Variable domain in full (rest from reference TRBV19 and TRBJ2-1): DGGITQSPKYLFRKEGQNVTLSCEQNLNHDAMYWYRQDPGQGLRLIYYSQIVNDFQKGDIAEGYSVSREKKESFPLTVTSAQKNPTAFYLCASSIIWTTYNEQFFGPGTRLTVL.

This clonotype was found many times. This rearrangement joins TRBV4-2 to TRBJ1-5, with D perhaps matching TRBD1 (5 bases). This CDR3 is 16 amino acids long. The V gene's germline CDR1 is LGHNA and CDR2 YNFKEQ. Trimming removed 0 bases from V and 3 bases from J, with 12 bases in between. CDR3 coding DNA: TGTGCCAGCAGCCAAGAAGTGGCAGGGAACAATCAGCCCCAGCATTTT. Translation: CASSQEVAGNNQPQHF.

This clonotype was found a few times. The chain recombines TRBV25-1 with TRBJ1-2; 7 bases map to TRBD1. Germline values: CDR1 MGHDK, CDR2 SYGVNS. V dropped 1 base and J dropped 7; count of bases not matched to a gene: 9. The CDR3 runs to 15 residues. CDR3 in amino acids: CASSEFDRVMTGYTF. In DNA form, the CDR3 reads TGTGCCAGCAGTGAATTCGACAGGGTAATGACTGGCTACACCTTC.

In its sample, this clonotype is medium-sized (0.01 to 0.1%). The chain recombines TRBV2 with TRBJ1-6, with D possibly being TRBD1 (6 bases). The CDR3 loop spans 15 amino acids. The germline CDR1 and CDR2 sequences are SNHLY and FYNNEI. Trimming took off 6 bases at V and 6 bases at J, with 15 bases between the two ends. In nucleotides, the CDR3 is TGTGCCAGCAGGCCGGAGGGGGTCGGTAATTCACCCCTCCACTTT. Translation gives CASRPEGVGNSPLHF.

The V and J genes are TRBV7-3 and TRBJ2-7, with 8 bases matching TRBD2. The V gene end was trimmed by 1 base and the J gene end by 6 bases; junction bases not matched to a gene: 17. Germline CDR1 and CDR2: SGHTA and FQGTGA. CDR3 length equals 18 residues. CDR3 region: CASSLMGWAGGPPCEQYF. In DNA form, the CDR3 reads TGTGCCAGCAGCTTAATGGGGTGGGCGGGGGGCCCTCCCTGCGAGCAGTACTTC.

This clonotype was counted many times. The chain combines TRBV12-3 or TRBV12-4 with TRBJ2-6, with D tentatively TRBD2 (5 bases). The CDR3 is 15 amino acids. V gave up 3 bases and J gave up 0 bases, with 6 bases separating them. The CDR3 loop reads CASSFGDSGANVLTF. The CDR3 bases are TGTGCCAGCAGTTTCGGGGACTCTGGGGCCAACGTCCTGACTTTC.

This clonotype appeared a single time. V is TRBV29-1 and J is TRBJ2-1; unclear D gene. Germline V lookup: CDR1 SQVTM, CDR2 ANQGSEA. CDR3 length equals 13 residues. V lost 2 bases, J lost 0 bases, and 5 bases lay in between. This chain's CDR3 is CSVEHHSYNEQFF. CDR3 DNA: TGCAGCGTTGAACACCACTCCTACAATGAGCAGTTCTTC.

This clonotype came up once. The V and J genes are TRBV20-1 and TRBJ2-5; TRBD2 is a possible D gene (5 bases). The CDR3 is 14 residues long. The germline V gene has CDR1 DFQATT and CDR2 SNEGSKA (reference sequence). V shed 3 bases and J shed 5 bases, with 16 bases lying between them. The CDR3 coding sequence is TGCAGTGCTAGCAGCCCGGACTTTGGGGAGACCCAGTACTTC. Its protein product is CSASSPDFGETQYF.

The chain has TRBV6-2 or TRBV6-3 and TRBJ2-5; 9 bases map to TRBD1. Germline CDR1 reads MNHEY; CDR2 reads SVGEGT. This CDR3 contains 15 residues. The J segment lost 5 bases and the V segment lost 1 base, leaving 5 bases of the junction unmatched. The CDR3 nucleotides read TGTGCCAGCAGTTACTACAGGGGGCGGGGGGAGACCCAGTACTTC. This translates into CASSYYRGRGETQYF.

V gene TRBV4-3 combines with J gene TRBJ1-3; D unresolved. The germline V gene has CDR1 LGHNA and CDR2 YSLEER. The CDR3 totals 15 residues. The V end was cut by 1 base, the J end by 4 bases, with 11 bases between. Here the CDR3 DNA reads TGCGCCAGCAGCCAAGTAACCGGGAACGGAAACACCATATATTTT. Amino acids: CASSQVTGNGNTIYF.

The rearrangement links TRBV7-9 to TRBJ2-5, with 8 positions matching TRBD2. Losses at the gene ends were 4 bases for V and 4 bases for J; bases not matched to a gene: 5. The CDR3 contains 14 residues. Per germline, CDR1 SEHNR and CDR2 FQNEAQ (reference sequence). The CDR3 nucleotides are TGTGCCAGCAGCTCGGGACTAGAAGTAGAGACCCAGTACTTC. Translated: CASSSGLEVETQYF.

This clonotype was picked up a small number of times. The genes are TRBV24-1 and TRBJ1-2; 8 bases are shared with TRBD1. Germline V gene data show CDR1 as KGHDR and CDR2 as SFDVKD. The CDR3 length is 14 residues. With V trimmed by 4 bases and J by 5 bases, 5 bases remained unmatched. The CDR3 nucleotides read TGTGCCACCAGTGACCTGAACAGGGGGTATGGCTACACCTTC. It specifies CATSDLNRGYGYTF.

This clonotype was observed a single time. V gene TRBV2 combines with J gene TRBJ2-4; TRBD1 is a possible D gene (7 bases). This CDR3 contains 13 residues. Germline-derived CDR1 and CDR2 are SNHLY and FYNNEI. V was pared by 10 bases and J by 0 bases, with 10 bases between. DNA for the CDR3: TGTGCCACAGGGGGGACAGCCAAAAACATTCAGTACTTC. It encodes CATGGTAKNIQYF.

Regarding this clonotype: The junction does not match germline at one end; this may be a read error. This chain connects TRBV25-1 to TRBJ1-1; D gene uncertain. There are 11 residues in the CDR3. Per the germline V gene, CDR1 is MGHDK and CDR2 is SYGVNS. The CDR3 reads CTSSLATEAFF. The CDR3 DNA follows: TGTACCAGCAGTTTAGCCACTGAAGCTTTCTTT. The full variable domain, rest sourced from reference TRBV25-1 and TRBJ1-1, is EADIYQTPRYLVIGTGKKITLECSQTMGHDKMYWYQQDPGMELHLIHYSYGVNSTEKGDLSSESTVSRIRTEHFPLTLESARPSHTSQYLCTSSLATEAFFGQGTRLTVV.